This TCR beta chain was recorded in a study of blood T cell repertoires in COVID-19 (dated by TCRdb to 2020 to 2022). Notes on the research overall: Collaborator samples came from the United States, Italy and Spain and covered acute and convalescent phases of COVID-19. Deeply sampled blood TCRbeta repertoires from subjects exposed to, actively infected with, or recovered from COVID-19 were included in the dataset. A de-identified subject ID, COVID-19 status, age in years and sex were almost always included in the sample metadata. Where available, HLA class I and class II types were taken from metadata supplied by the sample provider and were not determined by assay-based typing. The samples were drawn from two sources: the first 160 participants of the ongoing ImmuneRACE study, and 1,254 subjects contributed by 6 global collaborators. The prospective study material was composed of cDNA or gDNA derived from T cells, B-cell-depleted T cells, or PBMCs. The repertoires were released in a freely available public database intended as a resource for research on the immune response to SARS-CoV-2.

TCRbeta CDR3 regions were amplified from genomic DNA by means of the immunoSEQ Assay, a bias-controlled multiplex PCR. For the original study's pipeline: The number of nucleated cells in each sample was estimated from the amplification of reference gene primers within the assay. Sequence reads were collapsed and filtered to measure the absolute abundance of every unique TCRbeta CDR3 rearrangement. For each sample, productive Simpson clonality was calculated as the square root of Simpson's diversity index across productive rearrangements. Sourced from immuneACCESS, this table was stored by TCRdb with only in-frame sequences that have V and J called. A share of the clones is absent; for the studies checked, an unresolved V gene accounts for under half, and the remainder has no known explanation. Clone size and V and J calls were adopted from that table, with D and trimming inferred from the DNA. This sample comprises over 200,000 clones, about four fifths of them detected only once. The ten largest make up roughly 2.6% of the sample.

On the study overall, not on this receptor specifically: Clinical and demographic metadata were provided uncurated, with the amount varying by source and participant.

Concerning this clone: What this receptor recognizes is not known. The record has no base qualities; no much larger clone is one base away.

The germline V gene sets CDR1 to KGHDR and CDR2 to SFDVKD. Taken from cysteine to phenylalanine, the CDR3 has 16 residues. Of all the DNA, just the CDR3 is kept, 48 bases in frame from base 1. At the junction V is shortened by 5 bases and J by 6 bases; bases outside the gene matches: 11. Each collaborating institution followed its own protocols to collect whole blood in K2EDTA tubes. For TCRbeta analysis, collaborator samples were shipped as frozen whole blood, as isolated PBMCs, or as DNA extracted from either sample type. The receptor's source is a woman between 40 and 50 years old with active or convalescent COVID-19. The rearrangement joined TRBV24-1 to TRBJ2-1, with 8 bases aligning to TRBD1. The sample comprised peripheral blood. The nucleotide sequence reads TGTGCCACCAGTGCCCTAGGACAGGGTACGTCCAATGAGCAGTTCTTC. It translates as CATSALGQGTSNEQFF.